Shown below are 24 T cell receptor beta chains from a single sample sequenced in a study of blood T cell repertoires in COVID-19. Some clones are missing from TCRdb's copy, which holds only in-frame ones; the method was immunoSEQ multiplex PCR. The sample has 300,000 to 400,000 clones, 75% to 90% seen once. Sequencing was done on a sample of PBMCs or T cells enriched from blood (not recorded which). Receptor source: a man aged 60 to 75 who had recovered from COVID-19.

This clone was seen a few times. The J gene is TRBJ2-2, the V gene TRBV24-1; TRBD1 matches 7 bases. Germline loops: CDR1 KGHDR, CDR2 SFDVKD. V lost 3 bases and J lost 1; bases outside the gene matches: 4. The CDR3 length is 16 residues. As DNA, the CDR3 is TGTGCCACCAGTGATCCACAGGGGAGGAACACCGGGGAGCTGTTTTTT. It codes for CATSDPQGRNTGELFF.

In nucleotides, the CDR3 is TGTGCCAGCAGTTACGGTACGGGAGCTTCCTACAATGAGCAGTTCTTC. Its protein is CASSYGTGASYNEQFF. This rearrangement joins TRBV6-6 to TRBJ2-1; tentative D call: TRBD2 (6 bases). The ends were cut back, 2 bases at V and 1 base at J, with 12 bases in the middle. The length of the CDR3 is 16 residues. Germline lookup yields CDR1 MNHNY and CDR2 SVGAGI (reference sequence).

The J gene is TRBJ2-1, the V gene TRBV9, with D possibly being TRBD2 (5 bases). The V gene lost 4 bases and the J gene lost 0 bases, with 14 bases spanning the gap. This CDR3 comprises 16 residues. Germline lookup yields CDR1 SGDLS and CDR2 YYNGEE. The CDR3 is CASSLSDSSSYNEQFF. The CDR3 DNA reads as TGTGCCAGCAGCCTATCGGACTCGAGCTCCTACAATGAGCAGTTCTTC. Full variable domain (remainder filled in from reference TRBV9 and TRBJ2-1): DSGVTQTPKHLITATGQRVTLRCSPRSGDLSVYWYQQSLDQGLQFLIQYYNGEERAKGNILERFSAQQFPDLHSELNLSSLELGDSALYFCASSLSDSSSYNEQFFGPGTRLTVL.

The chain is built from TRBV7-2 and TRBJ1-1; tentative D call: TRBD1 (6 bases). V was pared by 5 bases and J by 6 bases, with 13 bases between. The CDR3 contains 13 residues. Germline CDR1 is SGHTA and CDR2 is FQGNSA. The CDR3 DNA reads TGTGCCAGCAGCCAAACAGGGCGTCCTGAAGCTTTCTTT. Protein product: CASSQTGRPEAFF.

The chain couples TRBV18 to TRBJ2-5; 7 bases are shared with TRBD1. V shed 0 bases and J 4 bases; nucleotides not matched to a gene: 14. This CDR3 spans 18 amino acids. CDR1 and CDR2 from the germline V gene are KGHSH and LQKENI. The CDR3 coding sequence is TGTGCCAGCTCACCACCCAATCATAGGACAGGAGGAGGAGAGACCCAGTACTTC. Its translation: CASSPPNHRTGGGETQYF. Full variable domain (rest looked up from reference TRBV18 and TRBJ2-5): NAGVMQNPRHLVRRRGQEARLRCSPMKGHSHVYWYRQLPEEGLKFMVYLQKENIIDESGMPKERFSAEFPKEGPSILRIQQVVRGDSAAYFCASSPPNHRTGGGETQYFGPGTRLLVL.

The chain employs TRBV3-1 (or the pseudogene TRBV3-2) and TRBJ1-1; 8 positions match TRBD1. V was pared by 1 base and J by 1 base, with 2 bases of the junction left unmatched. Looked up from germline, CDR1 is LGHDT and CDR2 is YNNKEL (reference sequence). The CDR3 runs 15 residues. The CDR3 DNA reads as TGTGCCAGCAGCCAAGGGGGGACAGGGAACACTGAAGCTTTCTTT. Encoded protein: CASSQGGTGNTEAFF.

CDR3 protein: CATSDPGQGPGQPQHF. The CDR3 DNA is TGTGCCACCAGTGATCCTGGACAGGGACCGGGACAGCCCCAGCATTTT. The rearrangement links TRBV24-1 to TRBJ1-5, with 8 bases identical to TRBD1. CDR3 size: 16 residues. From germline, CDR1 is KGHDR and CDR2 SFDVKD. V was pared by 3 bases and J by 7 bases, with 10 bases of the junction left unmatched.

This chain joins TRBV7-2 and TRBJ2-5, with D uncertain. Germline V gene data show CDR1 as SGHTA and CDR2 as FQGNSA. CDR3 length: 12 amino acids. V shed 5 bases and J shed 5 bases, with 9 bases lying between them. The CDR3, as DNA: TGTGCCAGCAGCCCCTTCCCGGAGACCCAGTACTTC. This encodes CASSPFPETQYF.

This clone occurred a few times. The chain uses TRBV7-3 and TRBJ2-2, with D perhaps matching TRBD2 (6 bases). Trimming took off 4 bases at V and 7 bases at J, with 10 bases between the two ends. The CDR3 contains 13 residues. The germline V gene has CDR1 SGHTA and CDR2 FQGTGA. The CDR3 DNA sequence: TGTGCCAGCAGCTCAGGACTACTCGGGGAGCTGTTTTTT. It codes for CASSSGLLGELFF.

This chain connects TRBV19 to TRBJ1-5; D unclear. The CDR3 covers 15 residues. V lost 6 bases and J 0 bases, leaving 12 bases between the germline ends. From germline, CDR1 is LNHDA and CDR2 SQIVND (reference sequence). The CDR3 region is CASRLWEISNQPQHF. The CDR3 DNA is TGTGCCAGTAGGCTGTGGGAGATTAGCAATCAGCCCCAGCATTTT.

V gene TRBV28 combines with J gene TRBJ1-2; D unresolved. The CDR3 runs 12 residues. Trimming left V 4 bases short and J 1 base short, with 4 bases between. Germline V gene lookup returns CDR1 MDHEN and CDR2 SYDVKM. Here the CDR3 reads CASSYRNYGYTF. The CDR3 DNA reads TGTGCCAGCAGTTATCGTAACTATGGCTACACCTTC.

The rearrangement uses TRBV7-2 and TRBJ2-7; D perhaps matches TRBD1 (5 bases). The CDR3 contains 13 residues. Looked up from germline, CDR1 is SGHTA and CDR2 is FQGNSA. V lost 1 base to trimming and J lost 4 bases, with 8 bases between them. For the CDR3, the DNA is TGTGCCAGCAGCTTAGGGGGCGATTACGAGCAGTACTTC. It codes for CASSLGGDYEQYF.

The chain couples TRBV28 to TRBJ1-2; D might be TRBD1 (6 bases). This CDR3 contains 14 residues. With 5 bases removed from V and 7 bases from J, the gap between germline ends came to 17 bases. The germline V gene has CDR1 MDHEN and CDR2 SYDVKM. The CDR3 DNA reads as TGTGCCAGCAGTCCTCCGACAGACAGGACTGGCTACACCTTC. Protein product: CASSPPTDRTGYTF.

The V and J genes are TRBV30 and TRBJ2-1; TRBD2 matches 14 bases. V lost 5 bases and J lost 0; bases outside the gene matches: 3. The CDR3 spans 16 residues. The germline gives CDR1 GTSNPN, CDR2 SVGIG (reference sequence). This CDR3 is CAWPGLAGVSYNEQFF. The CDR3 DNA is TGTGCCTGGCCGGGACTAGCGGGGGTCTCCTACAATGAGCAGTTCTTC. Full variable domain (missing parts from reference TRBV30 and TRBJ2-1): SQTIHQWPATLVQPVGSPLSLECTVEGTSNPNLYWYRQAAGRGLQLLFYSVGIGQISSEVPQNLSASRPQDRQFILSSKKLLLSDSGFYLCAWPGLAGVSYNEQFFGPGTRLTVL.

A single count supports this clone. CDR3 coding DNA: TGTGCCAGCAGCCCCCGTGGGGGGGGACAGGGGGCACTGTCCTACGAGCAGTACTTC. It is translated as CASSPRGGGQGALSYEQYF. V is TRBV11-2 and J is TRBJ2-7; 12 bases align to TRBD1. The CDR3 sequence is 19 residues long. The junction had 15 bases not matched to a gene; V was cut back by 5 bases and J by 1 base. Germline V CDR1 and CDR2: SGHAT, FQNNGV.

The V call is TRBV29-1, the J call TRBJ1-1; D gene unclear. Trimming cost V 1 base and J 11 bases, with 14 bases left between them. The CDR3 runs 12 residues. Looked up from germline, CDR1 is SQVTM and CDR2 is ANQGSEA. The CDR3 is CSVEVQSLSAFF. CDR3 sequence (DNA): TGCAGCGTTGAAGTACAGAGCTTATCCGCTTTCTTT.

The V gene is TRBV4-3, the J gene TRBJ2-2; 7 bases agree with TRBD2. V gave up 1 base and J gave up 10 bases; unmatched junction bases: 12. Germline V gives CDR1 LGHNA, CDR2 YSLEER. CDR3 length: 16 residues. This CDR3 reads CASSQVQRDWVVELFF. The DNA of the CDR3 is TGCGCCAGCAGCCAAGTCCAGCGGGATTGGGTGGTGGAGCTGTTTTTT.

The chain recombines TRBV2 with TRBJ2-1; weak D call: TRBD2 (6 bases). Germline CDR1 reads SNHLY; CDR2 reads FYNNEI. The V end was cut by 6 bases, the J end by 2 bases, with 17 bases between. The CDR3 totals 16 residues. Written as DNA, the CDR3 is TGTGCCAGCAGCCTTGGGGGGAGCGCCGCCTACAATGAGCAGTTCTTC. Translation gives CASSLGGSAAYNEQFF.

The chain joins TRBV27 to TRBJ1-1; D might be TRBD1 (6 bases). CDR3 length equals 15 residues. V was trimmed by 6 bases and J by 3 bases, leaving 17 bases between them. Per germline, CDR1 MNHEY and CDR2 SMNVEV (reference sequence). CDR3 DNA sequence: TGTGCCAGCAGCACCCAGGGGCTCCGGCACACTGAAGCTTTCTTT. Translated, it gives CASSTQGLRHTEAFF.

This rearrangement joins TRBV19 to TRBJ2-5; D may be TRBD2 (5 bases). The CDR3 has 15 residues. The germline V and J ends were trimmed by 9 bases and 4 bases, with 21 bases remaining between them. In germline, CDR1 is LNHDA, CDR2 SQIVND (reference sequence). The CDR3 nucleotides are TGTGCCAGCACCCCCTCGGCGGGCCGAGGAGAGACCCAGTACTTC. Its translation: CASTPSAGRGETQYF.

The rearrangement links TRBV20-1 to TRBJ2-7; perhaps TRBD1 as D (5 bases). V was clipped by 6 bases and J by 1 base, with 7 bases between them. This CDR3 has 11 residues. In germline, CDR1 is DFQATT, CDR2 SNEGSKA (reference sequence). In nucleotides, the CDR3 is TGCAGTGCGCGACAGTCCTACGAGCAGTACTTC. As protein: CSARQSYEQYF.

The V gene is TRBV27, the J gene TRBJ1-5, with 10 positions matching TRBD1. Germline-derived CDR1 and CDR2 are MNHEY and SMNVEV (reference sequence). The CDR3 is made up of 17 amino acids. V shed 5 bases, J shed 0 bases, and the junction held 7 bases outside the gene matches. CDR3 in DNA: TGTGCCAGCAGTCGGGGACAGGGGCCGTATAGCAATCAGCCCCAGCATTTT. Translating it yields CASSRGQGPYSNQPQHF.

This chain uses TRBV24-1 with TRBJ2-7; 9 nucleotides line up with TRBD2. Germline CDR1 reads KGHDR; CDR2 reads SFDVKD. The CDR3 is 14 amino acids. The trim removed 6 bases at V and 2 bases at J, leaving 4 bases unmatched. The CDR3 protein is CATSSASGTYEQYF. CDR3 nucleotide sequence: TGTGCCACCAGTTCCGCTAGCGGGACCTACGAGCAGTACTTC.

The chain combines TRBV5-1 with TRBJ1-4; the match to TRBD1 covers 7 bases. Germline CDR1 and CDR2: SGHRS and YFSETQ. The junction had 7 bases not matched to a gene; V was cut back by 0 bases and J by 8 bases. CDR3 length: 15 residues. The CDR3 sequence: CASSLATQGGEKLFF. DNA of the CDR3: TGCGCCAGCAGCTTGGCCACGCAGGGGGGAGAAAAACTGTTTTTT.